The 14 T cell receptor beta chains given below trace back to one sample, sequenced in a study of T cells in Graves' hyperthyroidism and ophthalmopathy. Template material for amplifying TCR beta CDR3 regions consisted of RNA transcripts. The HTBI primer set drove a first-round RT-PCR of the TCR CDR3. One entry per CDR3 protein, called by TCRdb with MiXCR from the multiplex PCR reads. The table records about 420,000 distinct CDR3 sequences, more than 15% of them present only once. What was sequenced was blood. These receptors all come from a woman younger than 35 with Graves' hyperthyroidism.

This clonotype was seen more than once but under ten times. The V and J genes are TRBV5-5 and TRBJ2-7; TRBD1 matches at 7 bases. From germline, CDR1 is SGHKS and CDR2 YYEKEE (reference sequence). V lost 1 base and J lost 0; bases outside the gene matches: 10. This CDR3 comprises 17 residues. CDR3: CASSLFEGRGFSYEQYF. CDR3 bases: TGTGCCAGCAGCTTGTTTGAGGGCAGGGGGTTCTCCTACGAGCAGTACTTC.

This clonotype was seen many times. The chain carries TRBV10-3 and TRBJ1-1; 7 bases align to TRBD1. This CDR3 comprises 13 residues. The germline V gene has CDR1 ENHRY and CDR2 SYGVKD. The V gene end was trimmed by 5 bases and the J gene end by 5 bases; junction bases not matched to a gene: 5. The CDR3 DNA reads as TGTGCCATCAGTCAGACAGGGTTAACTGAAGCTTTCTTT. Its translation: CAISQTGLTEAFF.

The sample holds a few counts of this clonotype. The V call is TRBV20-1, the J call TRBJ1-5; 9 nucleotides agree with TRBD1. The CDR3 consists of 15 residues. Germline V gene sequence: CDR1 DFQATT, CDR2 SNEGSKA (reference sequence). Trimming took 4 bases from V and 5 from J; bases not matched to a gene: 9. The CDR3 DNA is TGCAGTGCTACCTTCTTGGGGACAGGGCATCAGCCCCAGCATTTT. It specifies CSATFLGTGHQPQHF.

The J gene is TRBJ2-1, the V gene TRBV7-9, with 8 positions matching TRBD1. Germline-derived CDR1 and CDR2 are SEHNR and FQNEAQ (reference sequence). V gave up 5 bases and J gave up 9 bases; unmatched junction bases: 15. The CDR3 has 16 amino acids. The CDR3 sequence is CASSPAGGAYVGEQFF. DNA for the CDR3: TGTGCCAGCAGCCCCGCAGGGGGCGCGTATGTAGGTGAGCAGTTCTTC.

The gene calls are TRBV7-9 and TRBJ2-5, with D perhaps given as TRBD1 or TRBD2 (5 bases each). The length of the CDR3 is 13 residues. Germline V CDR1 and CDR2: SEHNR, FQNEAQ (reference sequence). Between the trimmed V and J ends, which lost 8 bases and 5 bases, there was a span of 15 bases. The CDR3 protein is CASGKRGLETQYF. The DNA for the CDR3 is TGTGCCAGCGGGAAGAGGGGATTGGAGACCCAGTACTTC.

This clonotype has at least ten counts. The chain combines TRBV11-2 with TRBJ1-2; D might be TRBD1 (5 bases). The CDR3 is made up of 15 amino acids. CDR1 SGHAT and CDR2 FQNNGV come from the germline V gene. V was cut by 2 bases and J by 3 bases, with 13 bases left in between. The CDR3 coding sequence is TGTGCCAGCAGCTTATCCCCGGGGGGAGACTATGGCTACACCTTC. Its translation is CASSLSPGGDYGYTF.

Turning to this clonotype: This may be a read error, as it is one base from a much larger clone. This chain links TRBV5-1 with TRBJ1-1; D is undetermined. CDR3 length: 13 amino acids. CDR1 and CDR2 (germline): SGHRS, YFSETQ. The CDR3 here is CASGLPENTEAFF. CDR3 DNA sequence: TGCGCCAGCGGCTTGCCGGAAAACACTGAAGCTTTCTTT.

In regard to this clonotype: This may arise from a read error, as a much more abundant clone is one base away. This chain connects TRBV28 to TRBJ1-6; 7 nucleotides line up with TRBD1. Germline assignment: CDR1 MDHEN and CDR2 SYDVKM. This CDR3 is built from 15 residues. CDR3: CVSRGGGTFNSPLHF. In nucleotides, the CDR3 is TGTGTCAGCAGGGGGGGGGGGACATTTAATTCACCCCTCCACTTT.

The gene calls are TRBV29-1 and TRBJ1-2; TRBD1 matches at 9 bases. Trimming at V came to 7 bases and at J to 2 bases, leaving 2 bases not matched to a gene. This CDR3 has 12 amino acids. Germline CDR1 is SQVTM and CDR2 is ANQGSEA. The CDR3 coding sequence is TGCAGCGCCGGACAGGGGAACTATGGCTACACCTTC. It translates to CSAGQGNYGYTF.

CDR3: CASSWGRLGPTGELFF. The CDR3 nucleotides are TGTGCCAGCAGCTGGGGGCGCTTAGGCCCCACCGGGGAGCTGTTTTTT. This chain joins TRBV5-6 and TRBJ2-2, with TRBD1 as a possible D gene (6 bases). The V end was cut by 3 bases, the J end by 4 bases, with 16 bases between. Per the germline V gene, CDR1 is SGHDT and CDR2 is YYEEEE. The CDR3 extends over 16 amino acids. Filled out from reference TRBV5-6 and TRBJ2-2, the complete variable domain reads DAGVTQSPTHLIKTRGQQVTLRCSPKSGHDTVSWYQQALGQGPQFIFQYYEEEERQRGNFPDRFSGHQFPNYSSELNVNALLLGDSALYLCASSWGRLGPTGELFFGEGSRLTVL.

This clonotype showed up many times. The V and J genes are TRBV3-1 and TRBJ1-1, with D tentatively TRBD1 (6 bases). V lost 4 bases and J lost 0, with 12 bases in between. The CDR3 has 15 amino acids. In germline, CDR1 is LGHDT, CDR2 YNNKEL (reference sequence). The CDR3 reads CASSPRDKMNTEAFF. In DNA, the CDR3 is TGTGCCAGCAGCCCTCGGGACAAAATGAACACTGAAGCTTTCTTT.

Only a few counts were recorded for this clonotype. J is TRBJ2-7 and V is TRBV6-2 or TRBV6-3; D might be TRBD1 or TRBD2, each matching 5 bases. The length of the CDR3 is 13 residues. In germline, CDR1 is MNHEY, CDR2 SVGEGT. The germline V and J ends were trimmed by 2 bases and 5 bases, with 10 bases remaining between them. The CDR3 sequence: CASSYNQGDEQYF. In DNA form, the CDR3 reads TGTGCCAGCAGTTACAACCAGGGAGACGAGCAGTACTTC.

This clonotype has ten or more counts. V is TRBV6-2 or TRBV6-3 and J is TRBJ1-5; 8 nucleotides line up with TRBD1. The CDR3 loop spans 20 amino acids. V trimming: 0 bases; J trimming: 2 bases; junction bases outside the gene matches: 15. Germline V lookup: CDR1 MNHEY, CDR2 SVGEGT. This CDR3 reads CASSYSIAGQGIWGNQPQHF. The CDR3 DNA follows: TGTGCCAGCAGTTACTCGATTGCCGGACAGGGAATTTGGGGCAATCAGCCCCAGCATTTT.

The V call is TRBV28, the J call TRBJ1-3; 9 positions agree with TRBD1. V gave up 6 bases and J gave up 4 bases; unmatched junction bases: 16. Per germline, CDR1 MDHEN and CDR2 SYDVKM. This CDR3 contains 18 residues. The CDR3 here is CASRRYYGQGTTGNTIYF. For the CDR3, the DNA is TGTGCCAGCAGACGATACTACGGACAGGGGACAACAGGAAACACCATATATTTT.